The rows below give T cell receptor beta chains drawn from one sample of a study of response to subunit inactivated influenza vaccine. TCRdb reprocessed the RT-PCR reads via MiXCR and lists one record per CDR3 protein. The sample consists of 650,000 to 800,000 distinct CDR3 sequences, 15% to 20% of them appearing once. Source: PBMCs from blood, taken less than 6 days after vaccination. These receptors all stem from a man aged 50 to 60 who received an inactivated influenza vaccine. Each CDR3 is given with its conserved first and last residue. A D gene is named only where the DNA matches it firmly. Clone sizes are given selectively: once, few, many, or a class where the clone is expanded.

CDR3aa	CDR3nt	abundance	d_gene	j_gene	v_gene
CASSLGGRRGSSYEQYF	TGTGCCAGCAGCTTAGGGGGTCGTCGCGGGAGTTCGTACGAGCAGTACTTC	.	TRBD2	TRBJ2-7	TRBV7-9
CATREWSSYNEQFF	TGTGCCACAAGGGAGTGGAGCTCCTACAATGAGCAGTTCTTC	many	.	TRBJ2-1	TRBV15
CASSPELGDNSPLHF	TGTGCCAGCAGCCCTGAGCTAGGGGATAATTCACCCCTCCACTTT	few	.	TRBJ1-6	TRBV9
CSVHSPNEQFF	TGCAGCGTGCACAGCCCCAATGAGCAGTTCTTC	few	.	TRBJ2-1	TRBV29-1
CASSPQSSGNTIYF	TGTGCCAGCAGTCCCCAGTCCTCAGGAAACACCATATATTTT	.	.	TRBJ1-3	TRBV12-3/TRBV12-4
CASSDGYRGGNSPLHF	TGTGCCAGCAGTGATGGGTACAGGGGAGGCAATTCACCCCTCCACTTT	.	TRBD1	TRBJ1-6	TRBV25-1
CASSQDLAVYEQYF	TGCGCCAGCAGCCAAGATCTTGCTGTATACGAGCAGTACTTC	.	.	TRBJ2-7	TRBV4-3
CASSEDRVDYGYTF	TGTGCCAGCAGTGAAGACAGGGTAGATTATGGCTACACCTTC	few	.	TRBJ1-2	TRBV2
CATIDRDTDTQYF	TGTGCCACGATCGACAGGGACACAGATACGCAGTATTTT	.	TRBD1	TRBJ2-3	TRBV15
CASSQARTGWTEAFF	TGCGCCAGCAGCCAGGCTCGGACAGGGTGGACTGAAGCTTTCTTT	few	TRBD1	TRBJ1-1	TRBV4-1
CASSLSSQGRAGELFF	TGTGCCAGCAGTTTATCCTCACAGGGTAGGGCCGGGGAGCTGTTTTTT	.	.	TRBJ2-2	TRBV27
CASNRGGGTQYF	TGTGCCAGCAACCGTGGCGGGGGGACCCAGTACTTC	.	TRBD2	TRBJ2-5	TRBV6-5
CASSQDWTSPYNEQFF	TGCGCCAGCAGCCAAGACTGGACTAGCCCTTACAATGAGCAGTTCTTC	few	TRBD2	TRBJ2-1	TRBV4-3